This TCR beta chain originates from a study of cytomegalovirus exposure and HLA in healthy donors. Turning to this clone: Its specificity is unknown.

Libraries were prepared by immunoSEQ multiplex PCR; TCRdb keeps only in-frame clonotypes and omits some of them. The repertoire holds about 280,000 clones, with around 89% as singletons. This CDR3 spans 16 amino acids. Deletions cut 3 bases from V and 1 base from J, with 16 bases between. Germline CDR1 LNHNV, CDR2 YYDKDF (reference sequence). Study-wide points: The study labeled 150 to 200 TCR beta chains cytomegalovirus-associated.

Sequenced input: PBMCs. This TCR derives from a woman aged 18-30 years in good health and CMV-seronegative. V is TRBV15 and J is TRBJ2-7; D may be TRBD2 (6 bases). The CDR3 nucleotides read TGTGCCACCAGCAGCCCGGGCAGGGCGGGATCCTACGAGCAGTACTTC. This encodes CATSSPGRAGSYEQYF.